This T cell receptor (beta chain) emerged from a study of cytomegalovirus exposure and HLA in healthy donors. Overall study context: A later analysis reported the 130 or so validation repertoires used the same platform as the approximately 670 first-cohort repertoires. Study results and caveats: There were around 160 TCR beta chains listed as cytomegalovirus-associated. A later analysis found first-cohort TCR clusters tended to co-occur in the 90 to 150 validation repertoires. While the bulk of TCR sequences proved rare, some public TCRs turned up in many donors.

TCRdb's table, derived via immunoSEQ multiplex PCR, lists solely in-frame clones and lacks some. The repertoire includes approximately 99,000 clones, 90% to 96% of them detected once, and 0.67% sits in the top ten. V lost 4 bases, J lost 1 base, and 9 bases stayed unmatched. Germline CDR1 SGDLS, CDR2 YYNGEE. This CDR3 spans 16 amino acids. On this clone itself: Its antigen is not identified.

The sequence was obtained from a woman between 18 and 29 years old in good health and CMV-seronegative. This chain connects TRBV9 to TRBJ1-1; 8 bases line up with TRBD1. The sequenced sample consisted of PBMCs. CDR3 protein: CASSPRQGSGNTEAFF. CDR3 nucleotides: TGTGCCAGCAGCCCACGACAGGGGAGTGGGAACACTGAAGCTTTCTTT.